Following are 6 T cell receptor beta chains from one sample sequenced in a study of cytomegalovirus exposure and HLA in healthy donors. A multiplex PCR was run with 60 Vbeta primers and 13 Jbeta primers. Generated by immunoSEQ multiplex PCR, the TCRdb table keeps only in-frame clones and is missing some. The sample lists approximately 190,000 clones; 12% were seen once. Sample: PBMCs. Receptor source: a man between 45 and 60 years old in good health and CMV-seropositive.

This clone came up a few times. The chain couples TRBV7-8 to TRBJ1-1; 7 bases agree with TRBD1. CDR1 is SGHVS, CDR2 FQNEAQ, per germline. The CDR3 consists of 15 residues. V dropped 0 bases and J dropped 4; count of bases not matched to a gene: 5. The CDR3, as DNA: TGTGCCAGCAGCTTAGCCTTAGAGGGGGCCACTGAAGCTTTCTTT. As protein: CASSLALEGATEAFF.

V is TRBV4-3 and J is TRBJ1-2, with 10 bases aligning to TRBD1. Trimming cost V 0 bases and J 6 bases; bases outside gene matches: 4. Per the germline V gene, CDR1 is LGHNA and CDR2 is YSLEER. The CDR3 covers 15 residues. CDR3 in amino acids: CASSQDPGQGDGYTF. In DNA form, the CDR3 reads TGCGCCAGCAGCCAAGATCCAGGACAGGGGGATGGCTACACCTTC.

The CDR3 loop reads CASSLEVRQGKLFF. DNA of the CDR3: TGTGCCAGCAGCTTAGAGGTCCGGCAGGGAAAACTGTTTTTT. V gene TRBV7-6 combines with J gene TRBJ1-4; perhaps TRBD1 as D (5 bases). Germline V gene sequence: CDR1 SGHVS, CDR2 FNYEAQ. The CDR3 covers 14 residues. The V end was cut by 1 base, the J end by 10 bases, with 13 bases between.

The chain joins TRBV10-3 to TRBJ2-2, with 8 nucleotides matching TRBD1. Germline values: CDR1 ENHRY, CDR2 SYGVKD. The CDR3 length is 15 residues. The V gene end was trimmed by 3 bases and the J gene end by 5 bases; junction bases not matched to a gene: 5. The CDR3, as DNA: TGTGCCATCAGTGACGCAGGGGGCAAGACCGGGGAGCTGTTTTTT. It encodes CAISDAGGKTGELFF.

This clone was observed a few times. The chain has TRBV19 and TRBJ2-3; the match to TRBD2 covers 11 bases. CDR3 length equals 17 residues. J lost 6 bases, V lost 6 bases, and 14 bases had no gene match. From germline, CDR1 is LNHDA and CDR2 SQIVND (reference sequence). The CDR3 here is CASSRPTSGVSRDTQYF. DNA for the CDR3: TGTGCCAGTAGCCGCCCGACTAGCGGGGTATCGCGGGATACGCAGTATTTT.

The genes are TRBV21-1 and TRBJ1-5. TRBV21-1 is designated a pseudogene. The CDR3 is made up of 16 amino acids. The CDR3 loop is CASSKALEESNQPQHF. The CDR3, as DNA: TGTGCCAGCAGCAAAGCGCTTGAGGAGAGCAATCAGCCCCAGCATTTT.